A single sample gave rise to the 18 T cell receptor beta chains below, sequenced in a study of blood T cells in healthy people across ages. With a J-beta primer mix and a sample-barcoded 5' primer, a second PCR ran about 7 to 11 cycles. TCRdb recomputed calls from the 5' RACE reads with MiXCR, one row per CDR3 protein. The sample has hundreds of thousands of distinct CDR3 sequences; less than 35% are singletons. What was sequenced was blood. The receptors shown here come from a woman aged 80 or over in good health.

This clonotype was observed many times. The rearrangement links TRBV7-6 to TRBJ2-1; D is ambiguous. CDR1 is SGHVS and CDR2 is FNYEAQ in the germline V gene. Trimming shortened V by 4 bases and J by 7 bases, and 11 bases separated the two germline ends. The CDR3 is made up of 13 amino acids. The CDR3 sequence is CASSSPPLNEQFF. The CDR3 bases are TGTGCCAGCAGCTCCCCCCCATTAAATGAGCAGTTCTTC.

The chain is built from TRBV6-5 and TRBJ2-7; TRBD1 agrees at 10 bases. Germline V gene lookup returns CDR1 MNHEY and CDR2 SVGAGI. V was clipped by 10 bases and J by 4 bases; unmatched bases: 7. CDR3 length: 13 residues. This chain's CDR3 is CATSRTGGYEQYF. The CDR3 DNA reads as TGTGCCACTTCCCGGACAGGGGGATACGAGCAGTACTTC.

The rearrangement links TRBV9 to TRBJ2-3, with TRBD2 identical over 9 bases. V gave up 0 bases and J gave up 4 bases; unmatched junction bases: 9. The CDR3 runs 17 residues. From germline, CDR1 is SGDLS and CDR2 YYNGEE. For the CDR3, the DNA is TGTGCCAGCAGCGTAGGATCCGGGCGGGGGGGCTCAGATACGCAGTATTTT. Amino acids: CASSVGSGRGGSDTQYF.

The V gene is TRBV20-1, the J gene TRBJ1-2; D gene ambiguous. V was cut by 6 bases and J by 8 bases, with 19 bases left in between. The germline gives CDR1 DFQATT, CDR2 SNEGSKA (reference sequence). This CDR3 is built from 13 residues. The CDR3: CSAPDGHWGGYTF. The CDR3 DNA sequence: TGCAGTGCACCGGACGGGCACTGGGGAGGCTACACCTTC.

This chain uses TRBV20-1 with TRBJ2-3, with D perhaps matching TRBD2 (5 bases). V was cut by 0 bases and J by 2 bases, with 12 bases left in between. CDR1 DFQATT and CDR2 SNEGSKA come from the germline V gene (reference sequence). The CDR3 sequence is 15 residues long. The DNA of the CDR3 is TGCAGTGCTAGAGATGGACGGGGTGACACAGATACGCAGTATTTT. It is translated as CSARDGRGDTDTQYF.

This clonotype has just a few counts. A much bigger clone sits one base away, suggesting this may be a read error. The CDR3 DNA is TGCAGTGCCTCCCAATGTGGGGCCAGCTCCTACGAGCAGTACTTC. It translates to CSASQCGASSYEQYF. The V call is TRBV20-1, the J call TRBJ2-7; a weak D match, TRBD1 (5 bases). The CDR3 sequence is 15 residues long. The germline V and J ends were trimmed by 6 bases and 0 bases, with 18 bases remaining between them. CDR1 is DFQATT and CDR2 is SNEGSKA in the germline V gene (reference sequence).

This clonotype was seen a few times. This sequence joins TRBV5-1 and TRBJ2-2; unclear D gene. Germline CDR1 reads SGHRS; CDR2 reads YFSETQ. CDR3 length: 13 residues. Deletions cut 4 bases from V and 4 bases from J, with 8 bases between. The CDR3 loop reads CASSHPITGELFF. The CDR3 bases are TGCGCCAGCAGCCACCCGATCACCGGGGAGCTGTTTTTT.

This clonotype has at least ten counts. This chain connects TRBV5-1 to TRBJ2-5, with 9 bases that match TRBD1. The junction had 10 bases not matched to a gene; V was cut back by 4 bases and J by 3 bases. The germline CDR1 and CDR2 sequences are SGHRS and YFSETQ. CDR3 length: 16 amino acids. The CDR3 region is CASSPGTGRGEETQYF. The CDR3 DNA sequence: TGCGCCAGCAGCCCCGGGACAGGGCGCGGGGAAGAGACCCAGTACTTC.

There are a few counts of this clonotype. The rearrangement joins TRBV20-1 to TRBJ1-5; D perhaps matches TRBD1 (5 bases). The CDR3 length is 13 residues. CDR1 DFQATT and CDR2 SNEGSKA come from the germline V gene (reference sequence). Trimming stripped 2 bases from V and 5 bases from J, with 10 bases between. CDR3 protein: CSARIGRDQPQHF. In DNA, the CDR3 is TGCAGTGCTAGAATAGGCAGGGATCAGCCCCAGCATTTT.

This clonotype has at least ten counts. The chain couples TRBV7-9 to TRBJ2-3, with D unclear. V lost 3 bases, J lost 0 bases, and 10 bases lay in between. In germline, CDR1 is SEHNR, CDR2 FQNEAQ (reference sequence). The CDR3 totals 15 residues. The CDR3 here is CASSFVRSSTDTQYF. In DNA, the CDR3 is TGTGCCAGCAGCTTTGTGCGGTCTAGCACAGATACGCAGTATTTT.

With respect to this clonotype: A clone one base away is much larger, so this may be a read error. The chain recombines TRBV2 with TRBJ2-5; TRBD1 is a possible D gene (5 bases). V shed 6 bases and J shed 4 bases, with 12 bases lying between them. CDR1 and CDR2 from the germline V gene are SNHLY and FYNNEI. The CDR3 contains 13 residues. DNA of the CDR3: TGTGCCAGCAGGAGACTTGGGGCAGAGACCCAGTACTTC. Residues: CASRRLGAETQYF.

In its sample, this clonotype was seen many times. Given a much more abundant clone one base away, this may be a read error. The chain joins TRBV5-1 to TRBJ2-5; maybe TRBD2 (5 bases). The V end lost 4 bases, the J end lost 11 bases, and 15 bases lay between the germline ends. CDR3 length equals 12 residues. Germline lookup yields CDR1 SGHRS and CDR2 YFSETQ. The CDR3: CASSESSLEQYF. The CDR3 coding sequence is TGCGCCAGCAGCGAGTCTAGCCTTGAGCAGTACTTC.

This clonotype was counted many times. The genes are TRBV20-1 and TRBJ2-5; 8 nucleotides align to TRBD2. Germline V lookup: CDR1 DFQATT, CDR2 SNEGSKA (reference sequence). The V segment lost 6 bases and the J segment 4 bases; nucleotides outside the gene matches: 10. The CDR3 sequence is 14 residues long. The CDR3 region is CSASRGGAGETQYF. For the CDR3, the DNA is TGCAGTGCAAGTCGGGGGGGCGCCGGAGAGACCCAGTACTTC.

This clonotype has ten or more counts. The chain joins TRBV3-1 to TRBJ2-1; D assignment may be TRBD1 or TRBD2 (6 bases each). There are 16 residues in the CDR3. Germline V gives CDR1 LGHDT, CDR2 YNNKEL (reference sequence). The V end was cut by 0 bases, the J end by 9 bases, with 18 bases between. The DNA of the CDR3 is TGTGCCAGCAGCCAAGACTTAGGGGGAGGCTCGGGTGAGCAGTTCTTC. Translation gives CASSQDLGGGSGEQFF.

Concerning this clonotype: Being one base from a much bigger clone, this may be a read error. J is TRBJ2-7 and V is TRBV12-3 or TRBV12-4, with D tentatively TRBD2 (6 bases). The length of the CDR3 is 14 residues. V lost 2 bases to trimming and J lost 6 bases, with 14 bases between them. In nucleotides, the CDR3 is TGTGCCAGCAGTTTATACGGGGGAAGGGGCGAGCAGTACTTC. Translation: CASSLYGGRGEQYF.

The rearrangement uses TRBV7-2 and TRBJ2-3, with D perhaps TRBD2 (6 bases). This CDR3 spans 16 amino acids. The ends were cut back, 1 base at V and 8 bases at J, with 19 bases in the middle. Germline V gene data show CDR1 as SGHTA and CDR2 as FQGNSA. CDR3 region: CASSLEAGPSHGTQYF. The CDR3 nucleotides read TGTGCCAGCAGCTTAGAGGCGGGGCCCTCACATGGTACGCAGTATTTT.

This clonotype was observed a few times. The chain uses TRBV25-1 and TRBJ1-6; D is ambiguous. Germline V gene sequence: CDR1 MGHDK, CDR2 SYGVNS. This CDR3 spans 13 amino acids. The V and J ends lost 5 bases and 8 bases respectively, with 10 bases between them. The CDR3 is CASSRAGDSPLHF. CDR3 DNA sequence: TGTGCCAGCAGTAGGGCCGGGGATTCACCCCTCCACTTT.

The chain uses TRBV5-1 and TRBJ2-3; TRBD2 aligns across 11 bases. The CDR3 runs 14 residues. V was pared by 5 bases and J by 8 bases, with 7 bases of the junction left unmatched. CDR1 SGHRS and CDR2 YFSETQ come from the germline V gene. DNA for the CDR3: TGCGCCAGCAGGTCCGGGACTAGCGGTACTACGCAGTATTTT. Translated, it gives CASRSGTSGTTQYF.